This T cell receptor (beta chain) was retrieved from a study of cytomegalovirus exposure and HLA in healthy donors (TCRdb year 2017). With regard to the full study: An earlier analysis of several hundred of the donors reported 250 to 300 Gb of sequence data and 95 million to 140 million unique TCR beta sequences obtained from roughly 170 million T cells. Of the roughly 430 genotyped donors, over 70% fell in the genetic ancestry cluster associated with self-reported Caucasian donors. On average, around 240,000 unique TCR beta nucleotide sequences were sequenced per donor among a few hundred genotyped donors of the cohort, with roughly 19% of those sequences being non-productive. The aim of the study was to test whether cataloging public T cell receptors could identify signatures of past pathogen exposure. Around 320 gigabases of sequencing data and 70 million to 85 million unique TCR sequences were included in an early release covering around 650 HLA-typed donors. Rather than using new phenotypic data, the later analysis identified candidate immune exposures from TCR beta sequences and from how often those sequences occurred across donors. In a later analysis, previously published TCR beta repertoires from 666 donors were re-analyzed and high-resolution HLA genotyping was added so that TCR occurrence patterns could be studied. Donor age, sex, ethnicity and CMV serostatus were compiled together with the repertoire data. Genome-wide SNP genotypes for about three fifths of the roughly 700 donors were used in a later genetic analysis, which treated that subset as a discovery cohort. All discovery cohort repertoires had been generated using a single sequencing platform. The study combined high-throughput TCR immunosequencing, statistical association of individual TCRs with disease status, and machine learning to predict cytomegalovirus infection status. Using immunosequencing, the study profiled T cell repertoires from 666 subjects and related those repertoires to cytomegalovirus serostatus. A handful of DR-DQ haplotypes were handled as single units for association and clustering because linkage in the cohort was strong. To decide whether each TCR beta V gene segment behaved as functional or pseudogenic, an earlier analysis of 587 of the donors relied on high-throughput TCR beta sequencing. Besides the first cohort of roughly 660 subjects, a separate validation cohort made up of 120 different subjects was used. Class I and class II HLA loci were covered by the typing at four-digit resolution. Typing coverage differed by locus: A, B, C, DRB1 and DQB1 were typed in about 629-640 donors, DQA1 in approximately 520, DPA1 in 600 to 610, and DPB1 in approximately 450.

Libraries came from the immunoSEQ multiplex PCR assay. A mixture of 60 forward primers for TCR Vbeta segments and 13 reverse primers for TCR Jbeta segments was used in the multiplex PCR. Amplification of the CDR3 region of rearranged TCR beta genes was performed with a multiplex PCR assay on genomic DNA. The Illumina HiSeq System was used to sequence the amplified TCR beta libraries as 87-base-pair reads. Concerning the study's data processing: A later analysis tallied about 77 million unique TCR beta chains across the 610 or so repertoires, and about 12 million of those chains were shared by two or more donors. Raw reads were error-corrected and collapsed into unique sequences with a nearest-neighbor algorithm that merged closely related sequences to remove PCR and sequencing errors. To assign V, D and J gene segments, CDR3 sequences were aligned to IMGT reference sequences. For a sequence to be retained, at least a six-nucleotide match to both a V gene segment and a J gene segment was required. A rearrangement was called productive if the CDR3 had no stop codons and remained in frame with V and J, and every other rearrangement was called non-productive. Following IMGT convention, CDR3 was defined as the stretch from the second conserved V-encoded cysteine up to the conserved J-encoded phenylalanine. The earlier analysis of fewer than 700 of the donors excluded sequences that lacked an unambiguous match to a single V gene segment. An earlier analysis of fewer than 750 of the donors called V segments functional above 56.7% productive rearrangements and segregating when the between-donor standard deviation exceeded 5%. A statistical classification framework was built to diagnose cytomegalovirus status from the catalog of TCR beta chain sequences. In a later analysis, V and J genes were assigned by comparing TCR nucleotide sequences against IMGT/GENE-DB human TR gene sequences. A later analysis assigned CDR3 sequences and most-parsimonious VDJ recombination scenarios with the TCRdist pipeline. In a later analysis, every TCR beta chain was defined by the combination of its CDR3 amino acid sequence and its V-gene family, and reads without a unique V-gene family were dropped. To address suspected cross-contamination and a sequencing artifact, a later analysis removed several hundred highly shared, low-generation-probability nucleotide sequences. In a later analysis, a clonal expansion index was calculated for each public chain from normalized within-repertoire ranks of inferred template counts. In a later analysis, generation probabilities were computed using a VDJ recombination model fitted to out-of-frame rearrangements, and the results were checked against IGoR. In a later analysis, TCR-TCR, TCR-HLA and TCR-CMV co-occurrence was scored with hypergeometric tests, and a repertoire-size bias correction was applied to TCR pairs. To estimate false discovery rates, a later analysis permuted the HLA or CMV assignments 20 times. In a later analysis, co-occurring TCRs were grouped using DBSCAN, and TCRdist sequence similarity was added for clustering within HLA-allele-positive subsets. Co-occurrence clustering excluded repertoires with fewer than 30,000 or more than 120,000 public chains, plus five with anomalous nucleotide sharing. Held by TCRdb, this immuneACCESS table contains in-frame sequences only and omits some clones. Under half of the omission traces to an unresolved V gene where checked; the cause of the rest is unknown. The V and J calls and the clone size are those of that table, but D and trimming were determined from the DNA. This specimen's table enumerates more than 100,000 clones. The ten biggest clones cover approximately 3.8% of the sample.

In total, 666 healthy bone marrow donors made up the cohort. At the time of sampling, every cohort member was nominally healthy, though immune exposures that went unrecorded were likely present. The donor tested CMV seronegative, placing the donor among the 350 or so seronegative members of the cohort. Each donor provided a peripheral blood sample, and peripheral blood mononuclear cells were used for TCR beta sequencing. Genomic DNA was extracted from the blood cell samples with the Qiagen DNeasy Blood Extraction Kit. Beyond this particular receptor, the publication reports: In this cohort, only TCR beta chains were sequenced, and detectable features were limited by the absence of alpha or paired-chain data. In a later genetic analysis, a missense DCLRE1C variant was associated with V-gene and J-gene trimming of TCR beta chains, and the association was replicated in an independent cohort. In an earlier analysis of approximately 590 of the donors, most TCR beta V segments appeared in productive rearrangements about 87% or about 30% of the time, broadly matching IMGT annotations. Cytomegalovirus status was reported to be diagnosed by the classifier with high specificity and sensitivity in both the original and validation cohorts. While some public TCRs were present in many individuals, most TCR sequences turned up only very rarely across donors. The only immune exposure information available for the cohort was CMV serostatus. In a later analysis, HLA-associated TCR beta chains were found to be more clonally expanded and to have lower generation probabilities than equally common non-associated chains. Linkage disequilibrium might explain the correlated functional status among segregating V segments, but an unknown experimental factor could not be excluded. In a later analysis, some 17,000 TCR beta sequences were associated with specific HLA alleles at a false discovery rate of 0.05. Because some donors lacked HLA typing at each locus, the association tests relied only on the typed subset. Sequencing depth was assumed to be roughly uniform across donors in the presence/absence analyses, though that assumption may not hold. In a later genetic analysis, fewer N-insertions in productive TCRs were reported among donors in an Asian-associated ancestry cluster than the roughly 710-donor mean. The authors suggested that the approach could potentially be generalized to other disease states and immunological phenotypes. Three of the identified cytomegalovirus-associated TCR beta chains were confirmed in vitro to be specific for cytomegalovirus antigens. A cluster of highly shared sequence variants was judged likely to represent a technical artifact of the sequencing pipeline. According to a later analysis, parvovirus B19, influenza, CMV and Epstein-Barr virus appeared linked to several top co-occurrence clusters. A later analysis found that TCR association rates varied across HLA loci, with DRB1 alleles showing the most associated TCRs and HLA-C alleles the fewest. The 87-base-pair reads could not distinguish some IMGT-functional V segments, including TRBV6-2 and TRBV6-3, so those segments were excluded. Assigning TCR associations to individual alleles was difficult when HLA alleles, especially DR and DQ, strongly co-occurred. A total of 150 to 200 TCR beta chains were listed by the study as associated with cytomegalovirus. A further reported finding was that TCR beta sequences accurately predicted the HLA-A and HLA-B alleles for most subjects in the first cohort. According to a later analysis, most CMV-associated TCR beta chains appeared to be HLA-restricted, and the HLA associations seemed to be driven largely by CMV exposure. Over 15 rarely observed V segments, including chromosome 9 orphons, were excluded from the earlier analysis of just under 600 of the donors because counts were too low.

About this clone: Its specific antigen is unknown.

From cysteine to phenylalanine, the CDR3 is 19 amino acids long. CDR3 DNA only is kept here, 57 bases in frame from base 1. Reading the germline V gene (reference sequence) gives CDR1 SEHNR and CDR2 FQNEAQ. What was sequenced was PBMCs. Recombination linked TRBV7-9 to TRBJ2-5; D gene: possibly TRBD2, on 5 matching bases. The assigned J gene may be wrong: the sequence end matches TRBJ2-7 better. The TCR originated in a man aged 18 to 29 in good health and CMV-seronegative. The CDR3 here reads CASSLEPTAGTKHSYEQYF. In nucleotide form, the sequence is TGTGCCAGCAGCTTAGAACCCACGGCGGGTACCAAGCACTCCTACGAGCAGTACTTC.